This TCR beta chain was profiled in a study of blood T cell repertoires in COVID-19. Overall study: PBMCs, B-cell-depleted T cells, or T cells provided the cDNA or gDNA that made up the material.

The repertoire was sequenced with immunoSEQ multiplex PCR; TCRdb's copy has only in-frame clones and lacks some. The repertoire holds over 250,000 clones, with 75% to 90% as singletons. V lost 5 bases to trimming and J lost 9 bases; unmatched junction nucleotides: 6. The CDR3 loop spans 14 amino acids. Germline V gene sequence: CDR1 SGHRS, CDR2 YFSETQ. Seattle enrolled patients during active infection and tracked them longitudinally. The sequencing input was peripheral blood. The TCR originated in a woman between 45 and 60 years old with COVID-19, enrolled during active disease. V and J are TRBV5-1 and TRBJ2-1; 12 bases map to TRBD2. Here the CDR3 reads CASSSALAGGEQFF. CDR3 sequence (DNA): TGCGCCAGCAGTAGCGCACTAGCGGGAGGTGAGCAGTTCTTC.